This T cell receptor (beta chain) derives from a study of CD8 T cells in Susac syndrome. Whole-study context: When blood was drawn, the patients with Susac syndrome were therapy-naive, on corticosteroids, or on intravenous immunoglobulin alone.

CDR1 and CDR2 from the germline V gene are DFQATT and SNEGSKA (reference sequence). The CDR3 consists of 15 residues. Trimming took off 0 bases at V and 2 bases at J, with 11 bases between the two ends. With random hexamers, roughly 0.45 to 1 ug RNA was reverse transcribed. TCRdb called the immunoSEQ multiplex PCR reads again in MiXCR, with one record for every CDR3 protein. The sample carries 95,000 to 150,000 distinct CDR3 sequences, roughly 95% recorded once. The sequenced sample consisted of CD4+ T cells from PBMCs. The clonotype was recovered from a human donor with Susac syndrome. This chain uses TRBV20-1 with TRBJ1-5; unclear D gene. CDR3 region: CSARDQLPGNQPQHF. CDR3 nucleotide sequence: TGCAGTGCTAGAGACCAACTCCCCGGCAATCAGCCCCAGCATTTT.